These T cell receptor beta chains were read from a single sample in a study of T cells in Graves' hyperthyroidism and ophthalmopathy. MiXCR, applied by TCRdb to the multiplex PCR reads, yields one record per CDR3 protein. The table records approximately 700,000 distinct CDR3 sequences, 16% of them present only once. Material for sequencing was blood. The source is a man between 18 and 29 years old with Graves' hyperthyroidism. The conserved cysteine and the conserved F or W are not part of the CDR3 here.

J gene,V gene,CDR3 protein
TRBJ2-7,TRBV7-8,ASSLGAGTGQLSYEQY
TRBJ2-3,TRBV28,ASSLRHYSTDTQY
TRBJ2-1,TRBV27,ASSLSSSGSMDEQF
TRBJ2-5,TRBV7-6,ASSLAVTTGSGETQY
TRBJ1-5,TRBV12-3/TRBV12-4,ASSSGQGKDSNQPQH
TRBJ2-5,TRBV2,ASRPGPHSTGLQETQY
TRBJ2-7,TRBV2,ASTREGASYEQY
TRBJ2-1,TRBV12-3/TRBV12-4,ASSSLAGEQF
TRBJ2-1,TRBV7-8,ASSTNRGRNNEQF
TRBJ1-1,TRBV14,ASSQDRSSLQRTEAF
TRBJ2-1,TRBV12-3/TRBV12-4,ASLTLMGGEQF
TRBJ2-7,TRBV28,ASRVGQGYEQY
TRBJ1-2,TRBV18,ASSPLRGAEGYT
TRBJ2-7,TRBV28,ASRTAGASYEQY
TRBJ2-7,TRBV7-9,ASSLKGRAYEQY
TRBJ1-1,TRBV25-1,ASSESATGEVAF
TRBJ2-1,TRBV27,ASTFGGPYNEQF
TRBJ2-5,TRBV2,ASSPDCGSQY
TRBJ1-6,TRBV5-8,ASSLLGGGSPLH
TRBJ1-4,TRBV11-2,ASSLDLGRQFNEKLF
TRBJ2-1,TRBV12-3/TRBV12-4,ASSLELAGLNEQF
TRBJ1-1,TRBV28,ASSLRGVVTEAF
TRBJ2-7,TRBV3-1,ASSPYGSPEQY
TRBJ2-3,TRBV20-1,SARPLASPGTDTQY
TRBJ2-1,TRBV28,ASSLSGRLDNEQF
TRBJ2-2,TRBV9,ASSLGHRDTGELF
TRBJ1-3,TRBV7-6,ASSLDTGGGNTIY
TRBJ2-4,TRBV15,ATSRGTRYDIQY
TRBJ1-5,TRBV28,ASSSGTGRNQPQH
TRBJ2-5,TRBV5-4,ASSSKLEETQY
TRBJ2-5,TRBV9,ASSVALAGGGQETQY
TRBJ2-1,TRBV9,ASARTSGSYEQF
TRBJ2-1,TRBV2,ASTQLNEQF
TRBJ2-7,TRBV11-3,ASSLRGRRTYEQY